The 30 T cell receptor beta chains reported below all come from one sample, sequenced in a study of cytomegalovirus exposure and HLA in healthy donors. In the PCR, 60 Vbeta and 13 Jbeta primers were used. Sequencing was performed with immunoSEQ multiplex PCR; in TCRdb, only in-frame clones are kept and a portion is missing. The data hold around 200,000 clones, with roughly 80% observed a single time. Sample: PBMCs. These receptors were collected from a woman younger than 35 in good health and CMV-seronegative.

The gene calls are TRBV30 and TRBJ1-4; the D gene is possibly TRBD1 (5 bases). The V gene's germline CDR1 is GTSNPN and CDR2 SVGIG (reference sequence). V lost 1 base and J 10 bases, leaving 10 bases between the germline ends. This CDR3 has 12 amino acids. The CDR3 sequence is CAWSAPQGKLFF. The CDR3 nucleotides are TGTGCCTGGAGTGCTCCCCAGGGAAAACTGTTTTTT.

The V call is TRBV29-1, the J call TRBJ2-3; the D gene is possibly TRBD2 (6 bases). CDR3 size: 12 residues. V was trimmed by 4 bases and J by 6 bases, leaving 11 bases between them. The germline V gene has CDR1 SQVTM and CDR2 ANQGSEA. The CDR3 sequence: CSVGPGGDTQYF. As DNA, the CDR3 is TGCAGCGTTGGACCTGGGGGGGATACGCAGTATTTT.

This chain links TRBV25-1 with TRBJ2-2, with D possibly matching TRBD1 (6 bases). Per germline, CDR1 MGHDK and CDR2 SYGVNS. This CDR3 has 17 amino acids. The V end was cut by 3 bases, the J end by 7 bases, with 21 bases between. The DNA for the CDR3 is TGTGCCAGCAGTGAGGCGGTACAGGGAATGGAGCACGGGGAGCTGTTTTTT. It is translated as CASSEAVQGMEHGELFF.

The chain carries TRBV5-6 and TRBJ1-6; D is unclear. With 2 bases removed from V and 7 bases from J, the gap between germline ends came to 7 bases. Germline V gives CDR1 SGHDT, CDR2 YYEEEE. The CDR3 extends over 13 amino acids. CDR3 in DNA: TGTGCCAGCAGCTTAGGGAGAAATTCACCCCTCCACTTT. It specifies CASSLGRNSPLHF. Based on the CDR3 plus reference TRBV5-6 and TRBJ1-6, the full variable domain is DAGVTQSPTHLIKTRGQQVTLRCSPKSGHDTVSWYQQALGQGPQFIFQYYEEEERQRGNFPDRFSGHQFPNYSSELNVNALLLGDSALYLCASSLGRNSPLHFGNGTRLTVT.

The J gene is TRBJ2-2, the V gene TRBV10-3; D remains unclear. The CDR3 has 15 residues. The V and J ends lost 3 bases and 1 base respectively, with 9 bases between them. Germline CDR1 ENHRY, CDR2 SYGVKD. In DNA form, the CDR3 reads TGTGCCATCAGTGACGGTACGGGGAACACCGGGGAGCTGTTTTTT. Translating it yields CAISDGTGNTGELFF.

The chain employs TRBV5-1 and TRBJ2-6; the D is unclear. V lost 3 bases and J lost 3, with 13 bases in between. The germline CDR1 and CDR2 sequences are SGHRS and YFSETQ. There are 16 residues in the CDR3. CDR3 amino acids: CASSSIDTLGANVLTF. The CDR3 bases are TGCGCCAGCAGCTCCATCGACACCCTTGGGGCCAACGTCCTGACTTTC.

The V gene is TRBV28, the J gene TRBJ2-5; tentatively, D is TRBD1 (5 bases). In germline, CDR1 is MDHEN, CDR2 SYDVKM. The CDR3 runs to 15 residues. Deletions cut 6 bases from V and 1 base from J, with 15 bases between. CDR3 in DNA: TGTGCCAGCAGCAACCAACAGGTTCTCCAAGAGACCCAGTACTTC. This sequence encodes CASSNQQVLQETQYF.

The gene calls are TRBV29-1 and TRBJ1-4, with D possibly TRBD1 on 6 matching bases. V dropped 7 bases and J dropped 4 bases, with 13 bases sitting between them. This CDR3 comprises 13 residues. Per germline, CDR1 SQVTM and CDR2 ANQGSEA. The CDR3 protein is CSAKTGINEKLFF. For the CDR3, the DNA is TGCAGCGCAAAGACAGGAATTAATGAAAAACTGTTTTTT.

The rearrangement links TRBV30 to TRBJ2-5; maybe TRBD1 (7 bases). The J call may be in error: the DNA end matches TRBJ2-7 better. The CDR3 is 15 amino acids. Germline V gene data show CDR1 as GTSNPN and CDR2 as SVGIG (reference sequence). CDR3: CAWSRRGPVNYEQYF. DNA for the CDR3: TGTGCCTGGAGCAGGAGGGGGCCGGTTAATTACGAGCAGTACTTC.

The gene calls are TRBV4-2 and TRBJ2-7, with 13 bases matching TRBD2. Per germline, CDR1 LGHNA and CDR2 YNFKEQ. The CDR3 totals 15 residues. V lost 0 bases to trimming and J lost 6 bases; unmatched junction nucleotides: 2. The CDR3 coding sequence is TGTGCCAGCAGCCAAGATACTAGCGGGGGGGCCGAGCAGTACTTC. Translation: CASSQDTSGGAEQYF.

The chain recombines TRBV5-1 with TRBJ2-1, with D perhaps TRBD2 (7 bases). CDR3 length equals 18 residues. V dropped 6 bases and J dropped 0 bases, with 22 bases sitting between them. CDR1 is SGHRS, CDR2 YFSETQ, per germline. This CDR3 is CASTLVGGRLISYNEQFF. CDR3 coding DNA: TGCGCCAGCACCCTGGTCGGGGGGCGCCTTATCTCCTACAATGAGCAGTTCTTC.

CDR3 bases: TGCGCCAGCAGCTTGGAGGGGCGGCTAGTCGACGAGCAGTACTTC. It is translated as CASSLEGRLVDEQYF. The chain uses TRBV5-1 and TRBJ2-7, with D possibly TRBD1 on 5 matching bases. With 0 bases removed from V and 5 bases from J, the gap between germline ends came to 15 bases. CDR3 size: 15 residues. Per germline, CDR1 SGHRS and CDR2 YFSETQ.

V is TRBV6-1 and J is TRBJ2-3; 13 bases are shared with TRBD2. Trimming took 0 bases from V and 6 from J; bases not matched to a gene: 6. The CDR3 length is 17 residues. The germline CDR1 and CDR2 sequences are MNHNS and SASEGT. CDR3: CASSEARLAGGRDTQYF. For the CDR3, the DNA is TGTGCCAGCAGTGAAGCCCGACTAGCGGGGGGAAGGGATACGCAGTATTTT.

V and J are TRBV30 and TRBJ2-3, with 8 positions matching TRBD2. Germline CDR1 and CDR2: GTSNPN and SVGIG (reference sequence). The CDR3 sequence is 15 residues long. Germline trimming cut 0 bases from V and 3 bases from J; bases unmatched to any gene: 5. This CDR3 is CAWSVTGGPTDTQYF. DNA of the CDR3: TGTGCCTGGAGTGTCACGGGAGGGCCGACAGATACGCAGTATTTT. The full variable domain, in which reference TRBV30 and TRBJ2-3 provide the parts outside the CDR3, is SQTIHQWPATLVQPVGSPLSLECTVEGTSNPNLYWYRQAAGRGLQLLFYSVGIGQISSEVPQNLSASRPQDRQFILSSKKLLLSDSGFYLCAWSVTGGPTDTQYFGPGTRLTVL.

This clone was counted a few times. The chain joins TRBV5-1 to TRBJ2-7; D is undetermined. Per germline, CDR1 SGHRS and CDR2 YFSETQ. The CDR3 covers 12 residues. V lost 0 bases, J lost 4 bases, and 5 bases lay in between. CDR3 coding DNA: TGCGCCAGCAGCTTGGCTCCGTACGAGCAGTACTTC. Translated, it gives CASSLAPYEQYF. Filled out from reference TRBV5-1 and TRBJ2-7, the complete variable domain reads KAGVTQTPRYLIKTRGQQVTLSCSPISGHRSVSWYQQTPGQGLQFLFEYFSETQRNKGNFPGRFSGRQFSNSRSEMNVSTLELGDSALYLCASSLAPYEQYFGPGTRLTVT.

This clone was seen a few times. V usage is TRBV6-1 and J usage is TRBJ1-2; 7 positions agree with TRBD1. This CDR3 contains 13 residues. Germline CDR1 is MNHNS and CDR2 is SASEGT. Trimming cost V 5 bases and J 7 bases; bases outside gene matches: 7. CDR3 amino acids: CASSQDREGGYTF. The CDR3 DNA sequence: TGTGCCAGCAGTCAAGACAGGGAGGGTGGCTACACCTTC.

The chain combines TRBV7-9 with TRBJ2-1; 7 nucleotides agree with TRBD2. The CDR3 has 16 residues. The trim removed 5 bases at V and 9 bases at J, leaving 16 bases unmatched. Germline assignment: CDR1 SEHNR and CDR2 FQNEAQ (reference sequence). This CDR3 reads CASSPVIAGAKSEQFF. The CDR3 DNA follows: TGTGCCAGCAGCCCCGTTATAGCGGGCGCGAAGAGTGAGCAGTTCTTC.

In this sample, this clone turned up a few times. The rearrangement uses TRBV2 and TRBJ1-2; 8 nucleotides line up with TRBD1. The CDR3 extends over 15 amino acids. Germline lookup yields CDR1 SNHLY and CDR2 FYNNEI. Trimming took 3 bases from V and 2 from J; bases not matched to a gene: 5. CDR3 nucleotide sequence: TGTGCCAGCAGTGAGAGGGACAGGCCCAACTATGGCTACACCTTC. Its protein product is CASSERDRPNYGYTF.

In the case of this clone: The junction and the germline gene differ at one end; a read error may be behind it. This chain links TRBV7-9 with TRBJ1-2; D is unresolved. The CDR3 is made up of 14 amino acids. Germline CDR1 SEHNR, CDR2 FQNEAQ (reference sequence). The CDR3 DNA reads as TGTTCCAGCAGCTTACTGGAGTTGAACTATGGCTACACCTTC. The encoded protein is CSSSLLELNYGYTF.

Written as DNA, the CDR3 is TGTGCTAGTGGTGACGGGGAGAGCTCTGGAAACACCATATATTTT. The encoded protein is CASGDGESSGNTIYF. This sequence joins TRBV12-5 and TRBJ1-3, with D uncertain. Germline values: CDR1 LGHNT, CDR2 FRNRAP. The germline V and J ends were trimmed by 5 bases and 0 bases, with 11 bases remaining between them. CDR3 length equals 15 residues.

The chain carries TRBV28 and TRBJ2-3, with 7 bases that match TRBD1. After removal of 5 bases from V and 3 bases from J, the junction contained 11 bases not matched to a gene. Germline V gene data show CDR1 as MDHEN and CDR2 as SYDVKM. The CDR3 runs to 16 residues. The CDR3 bases are TGTGCCAGCAGTCCCGGGACCTTGACAGGGACAGATACGCAGTATTTT. This codes for CASSPGTLTGTDTQYF.

DNA of the CDR3: TGTGCCAGCAGCTCGTATGGTCTTCAGGGTGATTCACCCCTCCACTTT. This translates into CASSSYGLQGDSPLHF. V is TRBV7-8 and J is TRBJ1-6, with TRBD1 as a possible D gene (5 bases). Germline CDR1 and CDR2: SGHVS and FQNEAQ. V lost 4 bases to trimming and J lost 8 bases, with 18 bases between them. This CDR3 spans 16 amino acids.

This clone was seen only once. This sequence joins TRBV5-1 and TRBJ1-1, with D possibly TRBD1 on 6 matching bases. The CDR3 is 12 residues long. Trimming removed 5 bases at V and 6 bases at J, with 11 bases between. Germline V gives CDR1 SGHRS, CDR2 YFSETQ. The CDR3 is CASRDTGSEAFF. DNA for the CDR3: TGCGCCAGCAGGGATACAGGGTCTGAAGCTTTCTTT.

The chain carries TRBV21-1 and TRBJ2-5; the table's D call, TRBD1, was not checked against the DNA. TRBV21-1 is designated a pseudogene. The CDR3 is 15 residues long. The CDR3 region has the DNA TGTGCCAGCAGCGGGGCCCAGGGGCGGCAAGAGACCCAGTACTTC. This encodes CASSGAQGRQETQYF.

The chain joins TRBV5-1 to TRBJ1-2, with D unresolved. The CDR3 is 12 residues long. Per germline, CDR1 SGHRS and CDR2 YFSETQ. Trimming took 5 bases from V and 6 from J, leaving 11 bases between them. The chain's CDR3 is CASRYLEDGYTF. The CDR3 bases are TGCGCCAGCAGGTATCTTGAGGATGGCTACACCTTC.

V gene TRBV15 combines with J gene TRBJ2-5, with 8 bases matching TRBD2. CDR1 and CDR2 from the germline V gene are LNHNV and YYDKDF (reference sequence). J gave up 4 bases and V 0 bases, and 4 bases lay outside the gene matches. CDR3 size: 15 residues. The CDR3 region is CATSRDSSGAETQYF. CDR3 nucleotide sequence: TGTGCCACCAGCAGAGATAGTAGCGGGGCAGAGACCCAGTACTTC.

This clone was detected only a few times. The V gene is TRBV2, the J gene TRBJ1-5; D gene unclear. V lost 2 bases and J lost 0, with 8 bases in between. Per the germline V gene, CDR1 is SNHLY and CDR2 is FYNNEI. This CDR3 region has 15 residues. The CDR3 loop is CASSERFYSNQPQHF. DNA for the CDR3: TGTGCCAGCAGTGAACGGTTCTATAGCAATCAGCCCCAGCATTTT.

This rearrangement joins TRBV6-1 to TRBJ2-1; D is perhaps TRBD1 (5 bases). The germline gives CDR1 MNHNS, CDR2 SASEGT. V lost 6 bases and J lost 7, with 19 bases in between. The CDR3 spans 15 residues. The CDR3 is CASSRLQATSNEQFF. CDR3 DNA: TGTGCCAGCAGCCGGCTACAGGCCACGAGTAATGAGCAGTTCTTC.

This chain uses TRBV30 with TRBJ2-3, with 9 bases that match TRBD2. V gave up 8 bases and J gave up 2 bases; unmatched junction bases: 8. The germline CDR1 and CDR2 sequences are GTSNPN and SVGIG (reference sequence). The CDR3 length is 14 residues. The CDR3 spells CARSSGTHTDTQYF. CDR3 in DNA: TGTGCCCGATCTAGCGGGACGCACACAGATACGCAGTATTTT.

V usage is TRBV19 and J usage is TRBJ2-1; the D is unclear. There are 15 residues in the CDR3. CDR1 and CDR2 from the germline V gene are LNHDA and SQIVND (reference sequence). The V and J ends lost 10 bases and 0 bases respectively, with 16 bases between them. The CDR3 DNA sequence: TGTGCCACTGGAGCGCTCCGACCCTCCTACAATGAGCAGTTCTTC. Amino acid sequence: CATGALRPSYNEQFF.